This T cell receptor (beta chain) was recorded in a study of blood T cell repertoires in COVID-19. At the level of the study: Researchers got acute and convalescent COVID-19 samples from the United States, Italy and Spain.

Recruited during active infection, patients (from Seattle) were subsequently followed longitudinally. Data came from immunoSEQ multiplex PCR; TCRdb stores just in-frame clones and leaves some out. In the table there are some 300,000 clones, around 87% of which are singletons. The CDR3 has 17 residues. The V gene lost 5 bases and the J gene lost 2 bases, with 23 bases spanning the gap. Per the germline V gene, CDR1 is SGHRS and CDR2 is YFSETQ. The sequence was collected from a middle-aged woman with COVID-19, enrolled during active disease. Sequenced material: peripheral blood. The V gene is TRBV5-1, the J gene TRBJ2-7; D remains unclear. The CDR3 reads CASSPSFPAAPTYEQYF. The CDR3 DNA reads TGCGCCAGCAGTCCCTCATTCCCTGCGGCACCTACCTACGAGCAGTACTTC.